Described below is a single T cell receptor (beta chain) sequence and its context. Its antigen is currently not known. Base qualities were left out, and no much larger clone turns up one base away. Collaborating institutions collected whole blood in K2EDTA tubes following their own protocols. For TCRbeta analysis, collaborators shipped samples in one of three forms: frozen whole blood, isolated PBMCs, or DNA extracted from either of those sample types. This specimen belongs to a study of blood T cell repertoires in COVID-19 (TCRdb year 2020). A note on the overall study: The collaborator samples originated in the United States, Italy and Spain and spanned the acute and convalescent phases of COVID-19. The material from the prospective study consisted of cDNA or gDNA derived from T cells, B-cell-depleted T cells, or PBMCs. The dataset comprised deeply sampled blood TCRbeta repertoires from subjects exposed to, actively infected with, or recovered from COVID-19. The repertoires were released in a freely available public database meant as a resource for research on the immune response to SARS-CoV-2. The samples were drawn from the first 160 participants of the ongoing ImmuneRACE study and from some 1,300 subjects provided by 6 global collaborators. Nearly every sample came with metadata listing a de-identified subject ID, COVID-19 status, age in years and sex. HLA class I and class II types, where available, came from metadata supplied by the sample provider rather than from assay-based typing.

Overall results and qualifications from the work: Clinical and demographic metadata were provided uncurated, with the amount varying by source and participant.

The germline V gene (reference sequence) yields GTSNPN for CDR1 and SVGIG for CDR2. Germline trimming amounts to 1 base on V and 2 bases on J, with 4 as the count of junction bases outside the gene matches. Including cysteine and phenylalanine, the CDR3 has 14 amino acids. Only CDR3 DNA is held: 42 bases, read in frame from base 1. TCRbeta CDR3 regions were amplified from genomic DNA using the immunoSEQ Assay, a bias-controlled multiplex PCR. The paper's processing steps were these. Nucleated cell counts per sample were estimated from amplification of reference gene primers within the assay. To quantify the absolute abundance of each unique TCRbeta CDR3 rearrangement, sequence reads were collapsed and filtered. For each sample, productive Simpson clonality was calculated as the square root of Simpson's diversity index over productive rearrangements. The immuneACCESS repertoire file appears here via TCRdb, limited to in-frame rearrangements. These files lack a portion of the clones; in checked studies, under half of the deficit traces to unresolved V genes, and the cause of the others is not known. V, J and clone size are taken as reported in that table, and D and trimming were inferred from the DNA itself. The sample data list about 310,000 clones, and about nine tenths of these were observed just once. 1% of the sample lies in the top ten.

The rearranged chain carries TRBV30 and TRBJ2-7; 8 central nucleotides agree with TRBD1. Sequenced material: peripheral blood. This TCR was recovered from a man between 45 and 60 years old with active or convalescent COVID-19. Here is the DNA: TGTGCCTGGAGTGCAGGACAGGGCACCTACGAGCAGTACTTC. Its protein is CAWSAGQGTYEQYF.